Following are 27 T cell receptor beta chains from one sample sequenced in a study of blood T cell repertoires in COVID-19. This table comes from immunoSEQ multiplex PCR, and its TCRdb copy is limited to in-frame clones, with some not included. The profile shows about 140,000 clones, more than 75% of them singletons. The sample taken for sequencing was peripheral blood. These receptors originate from a man older than 75 with acute or convalescent COVID-19.

The chain employs TRBV5-1 and TRBJ2-5; D is unresolved. The CDR3 covers 14 residues. CDR1 SGHRS and CDR2 YFSETQ come from the germline V gene. V lost 0 bases to trimming and J lost 2 bases, with 8 bases between them. This chain's CDR3 is CASSLGLKQETQYF. CDR3 nucleotide sequence: TGCGCCAGCAGCTTGGGGCTGAAACAAGAGACCCAGTACTTC.

The gene calls are TRBV9 and TRBJ1-3; D may be TRBD1 (5 bases). CDR1 SGDLS and CDR2 YYNGEE come from the germline V gene. Deletions cut 7 bases from V and 4 bases from J, with 21 bases between. The CDR3 loop spans 16 amino acids. CDR3 region: CASSGLGLQAGNTIYF. The CDR3 bases are TGTGCCAGCTCGGGCTTGGGACTCCAGGCCGGAAACACCATATATTTT.

This chain joins TRBV25-1 and TRBJ1-2; weak D call: TRBD1 (6 bases). The germline CDR1 and CDR2 sequences are MGHDK and SYGVNS. With 1 base removed from V and 3 bases from J, the gap between germline ends came to 15 bases. This CDR3 has 16 amino acids. CDR3 nucleotides: TGTGCCAGCAGTGAATGGGGGGGGCGAGAGGACTATGGCTACACCTTC. It specifies CASSEWGGREDYGYTF.

The chain recombines TRBV15 with TRBJ1-5; 7 nucleotides match TRBD1. V trimming: 4 bases; J trimming: 0 bases; junction bases outside the gene matches: 3. Germline V gives CDR1 LNHNV, CDR2 YYDKDF (reference sequence). This CDR3 contains 15 residues. The CDR3 sequence is CATSNRGNSNQPQHF. The CDR3 region has the DNA TGTGCCACCAGCAACAGGGGCAATAGCAATCAGCCCCAGCATTTT.

This clone was detected only once. The identical CDR3 is also encoded by other nucleotide sequences in the sample. The chain employs TRBV5-1 and TRBJ1-1; a possible D gene is TRBD1 (5 bases). This CDR3 comprises 14 residues. Trimming took off 2 bases at V and 1 base at J, with 9 bases between the two ends. Germline CDR1 reads SGHRS; CDR2 reads YFSETQ. In DNA, the CDR3 is TGCGCCAGCAGCTTAACAGGAGCGAACACTGAAGCTTTCTTT. It translates to CASSLTGANTEAFF. Drawing the rest from reference TRBV5-1 and TRBJ1-1, the complete variable domain is KAGVTQTPRYLIKTRGQQVTLSCSPISGHRSVSWYQQTPGQGLQFLFEYFSETQRNKGNFPGRFSGRQFSNSRSEMNVSTLELGDSALYLCASSLTGANTEAFFGQGTRLTVV.

This clone came up many times. This chain links TRBV18 with TRBJ1-4; D remains unclear. This CDR3 spans 16 amino acids. V lost 3 bases to trimming and J lost 4 bases, with 15 bases between them. Per the germline V gene, CDR1 is KGHSH and CDR2 is LQKENI. This chain's CDR3 is CASSPTGAAFNEKLFF. The CDR3 nucleotides are TGTGCCAGCTCACCGACGGGAGCGGCGTTTAATGAAAAACTGTTTTTT.

This clone occurred a few times. This sequence joins TRBV5-1 and TRBJ2-3; 7 positions match TRBD1. From germline, CDR1 is SGHRS and CDR2 YFSETQ. V lost 0 bases, J lost 3 bases, and 10 bases stayed unmatched. The CDR3 runs to 17 residues. As DNA, the CDR3 is TGCGCCAGCAGCTTGGTTTTATCGCAGGGGGAAACAGATACGCAGTATTTT. This gives the protein CASSLVLSQGETDTQYF.

The genes are TRBV5-4 and TRBJ1-2; D perhaps matches TRBD1 (6 bases). Trimming cost V 4 bases and J 4 bases, with 17 bases left between them. The CDR3 has 15 residues. Germline V lookup: CDR1 SGHNT, CDR2 YYREEE (reference sequence). CDR3 loop: CASSIGGGTGYGYTF. The DNA of the CDR3 is TGTGCCAGCAGCATAGGGGGTGGGACCGGCTATGGCTACACCTTC.

This clone was recorded only once. The rearrangement joins TRBV15 to TRBJ2-1; 11 nucleotides line up with TRBD2. This CDR3 comprises 20 residues. Germline V CDR1 and CDR2: LNHNV, YYDKDF (reference sequence). V gave up 0 bases and J gave up 0 bases; unmatched junction bases: 10. The CDR3 coding sequence is TGTGCCACCAGCAGAGATACTTGGCTAGCGGGGGGCCCCTCCTACAATGAGCAGTTCTTC. It is translated as CATSRDTWLAGGPSYNEQFF.

The CDR3 DNA reads TGTGCCAGTAGTACCGGACAGGAGAACACCGGGGAGCTGTTTTTT. Its translation is CASSTGQENTGELFF. The chain links TRBV19 to TRBJ2-2, with 7 bases fitting TRBD1. This CDR3 is built from 15 residues. The germline CDR1 and CDR2 sequences are LNHDA and SQIVND (reference sequence). The trim removed 4 bases at V and 1 base at J, leaving 3 bases unmatched.

This CDR3 reads CASSGDGKQPQHF. The CDR3 DNA reads as TGTGCCAGCAGTGGCGACGGGAAACAGCCCCAGCATTTT. V gene TRBV2 combines with J gene TRBJ1-5, with D uncertain. V was pared by 4 bases and J by 7 bases, with 11 bases between. Germline values: CDR1 SNHLY, CDR2 FYNNEI. CDR3 length: 13 residues. The entire variable domain, with the rest obtained from reference TRBV2 and TRBJ1-5, is as follows: EPEVTQTPSHQVTQMGQEVILRCVPISNHLYFYWYRQILGQKVEFLVSFYNNEISEKSEIFDDQFSVERPDGSNFTLKIRSTKLEDSAMYFCASSGDGKQPQHFGDGTRLSIL.

V is TRBV7-2 and J is TRBJ2-7; 8 bases map to TRBD1. The germline V gene has CDR1 SGHTA and CDR2 FQGNSA. V trimming: 3 bases; J trimming: 7 bases; junction bases outside the gene matches: 5. The CDR3 extends over 13 amino acids. The CDR3 here is CASSFARGQEQYF. The CDR3 DNA is TGTGCCAGCAGCTTTGCCAGGGGGCAAGAGCAGTACTTC.

The genes are TRBV5-4 and TRBJ2-7; D might be TRBD2 (5 bases). CDR1 and CDR2 (germline): SGHNT, YYREEE (reference sequence). This CDR3 contains 13 residues. V lost 4 bases and J 7 bases, leaving 15 bases between the germline ends. CDR3 nucleotides: TGTGCCAGCAGCGGGAGTGGGTTGGGGGAGCAGTACTTC. Amino acid sequence: CASSGSGLGEQYF.

This clone turned up a few times. J is TRBJ1-1 and V is TRBV10-3, with D uncertain. This CDR3 has 12 residues. The V and J ends lost 4 bases and 0 bases respectively, with 3 bases between them. From germline, CDR1 is ENHRY and CDR2 SYGVKD. CDR3 amino acids: CAISGMNTEAFF. DNA of the CDR3: TGTGCCATCAGTGGTATGAACACTGAAGCTTTCTTT.

J is TRBJ1-1 and V is TRBV4-1; D is unclear. The CDR3 is made up of 11 amino acids. From germline, CDR1 is MGHRA and CDR2 YSYEKL. Between the trimmed V and J ends, which lost 0 bases and 11 bases, there was a span of 7 bases. The CDR3, as DNA: TGCGCCAGCAGCCAAGATCTGCGGGCTTTCTTT. It is translated as CASSQDLRAFF.

The DNA for the CDR3 is TGTGCCAGCAGCCCTGCGGGCAGGGGATCGATGGGGGAGCTGTTTTTT. Translation: CASSPAGRGSMGELFF. This chain connects TRBV28 to TRBJ2-2, with D perhaps matching TRBD1 (6 bases). CDR3 length: 16 amino acids. V dropped 6 bases and J dropped 8 bases, with 22 bases sitting between them. In germline, CDR1 is MDHEN, CDR2 SYDVKM.

The CDR3 reads CASSLVRDRAGNTIYF. CDR3 nucleotides: TGTGCCAGCAGCTTGGTTCGGGACAGGGCTGGAAACACCATATATTTT. V is TRBV5-6 and J is TRBJ1-3; 9 positions agree with TRBD1. This CDR3 spans 16 amino acids. V was pared by 0 bases and J by 2 bases, with 3 bases of the junction left unmatched. CDR1 and CDR2 (germline): SGHDT, YYEEEE.

The gene calls are TRBV28 and TRBJ2-1; 10 positions match TRBD2. This CDR3 comprises 16 residues. V lost 4 bases to trimming and J lost 2 bases; unmatched junction nucleotides: 5. Germline assignment: CDR1 MDHEN and CDR2 SYDVKM. CDR3 loop: CASSSSGLAAYNEQFF. Here the CDR3 DNA reads TGTGCCAGCAGTTCTTCCGGACTAGCGGCCTACAATGAGCAGTTCTTC.

The chain uses TRBV10-3 and TRBJ1-3; tentative D call: TRBD1 (5 bases). Germline CDR1 ENHRY, CDR2 SYGVKD. This CDR3 region has 15 residues. Trimming removed 4 bases from V and 2 bases from J, with 12 bases in between. This CDR3 reads CAISARGSPGNTIYF. The CDR3 DNA follows: TGTGCCATCAGTGCTCGGGGGTCCCCTGGAAACACCATATATTTT.

This clone has more than one count but fewer than ten. The gene calls are TRBV11-2 and TRBJ1-3; D unresolved. Trimming pared 1 base from V and 0 bases from J, leaving 10 bases between. The CDR3 runs 16 residues. Germline CDR1 SGHAT, CDR2 FQNNGV. The CDR3 bases are TGTGCCAGCAGCTTAGGGAGTTATAGCTCTGGAAACACCATATATTTT. Protein sequence: CASSLGSYSSGNTIYF.

The chain combines TRBV5-1 with TRBJ2-3, with D possibly being TRBD1 (6 bases). Trimming took off 7 bases at V and 4 bases at J, with 16 bases between the two ends. This CDR3 is built from 14 residues. Germline loops: CDR1 SGHRS, CDR2 YFSETQ. CDR3 bases: TGCGCCAGCCGAAAACAGGGTTGGGCAGATACGCAGTATTTT. Translation: CASRKQGWADTQYF.

The chain joins TRBV20-1 to TRBJ1-2, with D unclear. Trimming took 6 bases from V and 3 from J, leaving 5 bases between them. CDR1 DFQATT and CDR2 SNEGSKA come from the germline V gene (reference sequence). The CDR3 consists of 10 residues. The CDR3 bases are TGCAGTGCCCGGGACTATGGCTACACCTTC. Encoded protein: CSARDYGYTF.

The chain combines TRBV3-1 (or the pseudogene TRBV3-2) with TRBJ2-3; 7 bases align to TRBD2. The CDR3 loop spans 15 amino acids. The J segment lost 2 bases and the V segment lost 6 bases, leaving 8 bases of the junction unmatched. In germline, CDR1 is LGHDT, CDR2 YNNKEL (reference sequence). This CDR3 reads CASRRSGVNTDTQYF. In DNA form, the CDR3 reads TGTGCCAGCAGACGGAGCGGGGTAAACACAGATACGCAGTATTTT.

This clone was recorded only once. V is TRBV7-7 and J is TRBJ2-3; 8 bases align to TRBD2. From germline, CDR1 is SSHAT and CDR2 FNYEAQ (reference sequence). The CDR3 totals 15 residues. The ends lost 3 bases at V and 0 bases at J; junction bases unmatched: 2. CDR3 in DNA: TGTGCCAGCAGCTTGGGACTAGACAGCACAGATACGCAGTATTTT. Protein sequence: CASSLGLDSTDTQYF.

The CDR3 nucleotides read TGTGCCAGCAGCCCTCGACTAGCGGGGCTAAGCACAGATACGCAGTATTTT. This translates into CASSPRLAGLSTDTQYF. The V gene is TRBV4-2, the J gene TRBJ2-3, with 11 bases that match TRBD2. Germline-derived CDR1 and CDR2 are LGHNA and YNFKEQ. CDR3 size: 17 residues. Trimming removed 4 bases from V and 0 bases from J; junction bases left unmatched: 6.

The rearrangement links TRBV14 to TRBJ2-5; 10 nucleotides agree with TRBD2. Germline CDR1 reads SGHDN; CDR2 reads FVKESK. Trimming removed 4 bases from V and 5 bases from J; junction bases left unmatched: 4. The CDR3 loop spans 14 amino acids. CDR3: CASSLRLAGETQYF. In DNA, the CDR3 is TGTGCCAGCAGCCTAAGACTAGCGGGTGAGACCCAGTACTTC.

The V call is TRBV19, the J call TRBJ2-3; D gene uncertain. The CDR3 has 14 residues. The germline V and J ends were trimmed by 6 bases and 1 base, with 11 bases remaining between them. Germline V lookup: CDR1 LNHDA, CDR2 SQIVND (reference sequence). The CDR3 sequence: CASRLSQGTDTQYF. The CDR3 DNA reads as TGTGCCAGTAGGCTCTCGCAGGGCACAGATACGCAGTATTTT.